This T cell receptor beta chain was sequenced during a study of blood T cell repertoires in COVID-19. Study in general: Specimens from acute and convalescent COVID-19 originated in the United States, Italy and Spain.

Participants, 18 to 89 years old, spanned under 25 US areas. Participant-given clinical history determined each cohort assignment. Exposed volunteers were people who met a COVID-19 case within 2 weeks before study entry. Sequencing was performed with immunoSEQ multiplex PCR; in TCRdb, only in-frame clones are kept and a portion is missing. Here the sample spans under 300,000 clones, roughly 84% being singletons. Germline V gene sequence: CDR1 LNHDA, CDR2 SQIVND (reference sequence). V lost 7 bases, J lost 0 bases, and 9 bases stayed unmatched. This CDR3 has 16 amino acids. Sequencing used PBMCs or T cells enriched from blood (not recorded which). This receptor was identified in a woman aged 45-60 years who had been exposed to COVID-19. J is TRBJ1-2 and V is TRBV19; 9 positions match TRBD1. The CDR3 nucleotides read TGTGCCAGTAACCGGGACAGGGCTCCCACTAACTATGGCTACACCTTC. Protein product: CASNRDRAPTNYGYTF.